This TCR beta chain originates from a study of T cell responses to AZD1222 COVID-19 vaccine. Study-level findings and limits: Among AZD1222 vaccinees, only 5 to 7 were seropositive at baseline.

Doses given second, at about 4 or about 12 weeks, were pooled. CDR1 is GTSNPN, CDR2 SVGIG, per germline (reference sequence). The V gene end was trimmed by 5 bases and the J gene end by 0 bases; junction bases not matched to a gene: 18. This CDR3 is 20 amino acids long. Data came from immunoSEQ multiplex PCR; TCRdb stores just in-frame clones and leaves some out. The table has more than 60,000 clones, roughly 80% seen once. A remark on this clone: Antigen unknown.

The V call is TRBV30, the J call TRBJ2-6, with TRBD1 identical over 8 bases. The receptor was derived from an adult who received the AZD1222 COVID-19 vaccine. Sample: peripheral blood, taken 28 days after the second AZD1222 dose. CDR3 in amino acids: CAWGRRGQGSKSSGANVLTF. As DNA, the CDR3 is TGTGCCTGGGGCCGCCGAGGACAGGGCTCGAAGAGCTCTGGGGCCAACGTCCTGACTTTC.